The 29 T cell receptor beta chains presented below share a single source sample, sequenced in a study of prognosis after radiotherapy for stage I lung cancer (dated by TCRdb to the early 2020s). This sample was sequenced with an Illumina HiSeq 3000. Two rounds of multiplex PCR were used to amplify the TCR beta CDR3 region from genomic DNA. The first PCR round used primers specific to each TRBV and TRBJ gene, and the primer sequences were filed in Chinese patent CN105087789A. The raw public data were reprocessed by TCRdb itself: fastp quality trimming at Q25, MiXCR clonotype calling, in-frame beta chains only. Here each entry gathers all rows of one CDR3 protein and keeps the most common genes and DNA. The table for this sample lists over 50,000 distinct CDR3 sequences; less than 45% of them were counted only once. Clones ranked in the top ten supply just under 9.5% of the sample. The starting material was PBMCs, obtained before or after stereotactic body radiation therapy (not recorded which). These receptors originate from a donor over 45 with non-small cell lung cancer.

Notes on this clonotype: Just one base apart from a much larger clone, this may be a read error. J is TRBJ2-1 and V is TRBV7-9, with 8 bases fitting TRBD2. V gave up 5 bases and J gave up 6 bases; unmatched junction bases: 12. Germline V gene sequence: CDR1 SEHNR, CDR2 FQNEAQ (reference sequence). This CDR3 contains 16 residues. The CDR3 loop reads CASSANIGRATNEQFF. The CDR3 bases are TGTGCCAGCAGCGCCAATATCGGGAGGGCCACCAATGAGCAGTTCTTC.

A remark on this clonotype: A single base is all that separates this from a far larger clone, so a read error is likely. The chain carries TRBV6-8 and TRBJ2-1; 11 bases are a match to TRBD2. The germline V gene has CDR1 MNHGY and CDR2 SAAAGT. This CDR3 spans 16 amino acids. The CDR3 sequence is CARSSRLAGSYNEQFF. CDR3 sequence (DNA): TGTGCCAGAAGTTCCCGACTAGCGGGGTCGTACAATGAGCAGTTCTTC.

This clonotype was detected many times. The V gene is TRBV29-1, the J gene TRBJ2-3, with unresolved D. V was trimmed by 5 bases and J by 3 bases, leaving 15 bases between them. The CDR3 is made up of 14 amino acids. Germline CDR1 and CDR2: SQVTM and ANQGSEA. The CDR3 DNA reads as TGCAGCGTTCGGACGTCCATAGGTACAGATACGCAGTATTTT. This sequence encodes CSVRTSIGTDTQYF.

This chain links TRBV5-5 with TRBJ2-5; 8 nucleotides match TRBD1. From germline, CDR1 is SGHKS and CDR2 YYEKEE (reference sequence). The CDR3 totals 16 residues. Losses at the gene ends were 1 base for V and 1 base for J; bases not matched to a gene: 6. The CDR3 here is CASSLKRQGRQETQYF. The CDR3 region has the DNA TGTGCCAGCAGCTTGAAGAGACAGGGGCGCCAAGAGACCCAGTACTTC.

V and J are TRBV5-1 and TRBJ1-2; possibly TRBD1 for D (5 bases). Germline V gene data show CDR1 as SGHRS and CDR2 as YFSETQ. The length of the CDR3 is 15 residues. Trimming left V 3 bases short and J 3 bases short, with 15 bases between. CDR3 sequence: CASSSRRGRDYGYTF. CDR3 in DNA: TGCGCCAGCAGCTCACGCCGGGGCAGGGACTATGGCTACACCTTC.

The rearrangement links TRBV20-1 to TRBJ2-3; D is perhaps TRBD2 (6 bases). Germline V gene sequence: CDR1 DFQATT, CDR2 SNEGSKA (reference sequence). The CDR3 contains 15 residues. V was pared by 8 bases and J by 0 bases, with 18 bases between. The CDR3: CSSQGLSTSTDTQYF. As DNA, the CDR3 is TGCAGTTCCCAAGGACTATCCACTAGCACAGATACGCAGTATTTT.

This clonotype was counted a few times. Being one base from a much bigger clone, this may be a read error. This chain links TRBV7-2 with TRBJ2-7; maybe TRBD1 (5 bases). The germline V gene encodes CDR1 SGHTA and CDR2 FQGNSA. The CDR3 spans 12 residues. CDR3 in amino acids: CASSATAYEQHF. Here the CDR3 DNA reads TGTGCCAGCAGCGCGACAGCATACGAGCAGCACTTC. The full variable domain, in which reference TRBV7-2 and TRBJ2-7 provide the parts outside the CDR3, is GAGVSQSPSNKVTEKGKDVELRCDPISGHTALYWYRQSLGQGLEFLIYFQGNSAPDKSGLPSDRFSAERTGGSVSTLTIQRTQQEDSAVYLCASSATAYEQHFGPGTRLTVT.

This clonotype was recorded only once. A single base is all that separates this from a far larger clone, so a read error is likely. V is TRBV6-9 and J is TRBJ1-1; 9 bases are shared with TRBD1. The CDR3 sequence is 15 residues long. CDR1 MNHGY and CDR2 SVAAGI come from the germline V gene. As DNA, the CDR3 is TGTGCCAGCAGTTACTGGGACAGGGCGAACACTGAATCTTTCTTT. This sequence encodes CASSYWDRANTESFF.

Notes on this clonotype: This may stem from a read error, because a much larger clone lies one nucleotide away. The chain uses TRBV7-2 and TRBJ2-5; D perhaps matches TRBD2 (6 bases). V was shortened by 5 bases and J by 6 bases, with 13 bases between the two germline ends. CDR1 is SGHTA, CDR2 FQGNSA, per germline. The CDR3 totals 13 residues. The CDR3 is CASSRDSKQTQYF. CDR3 nucleotides: TGTGCCAGCAGCCGGGACTCCAAACAGACCCAGTACTTC. Looking up the rest from reference TRBV7-2 and TRBJ2-5 gives the full variable domain: GAGVSQSPSNKVTEKGKDVELRCDPISGHTALYWYRQSLGQGLEFLIYFQGNSAPDKSGLPSDRFSAERTGGSVSTLTIQRTQQEDSAVYLCASSRDSKQTQYFGPGTRLLVL.

CDR3: CASSIGRLGPKVYEQYF. The DNA of the CDR3 is TGTGCCAGCAGCATAGGACGACTCGGCCCCAAAGTTTACGAGCAGTACTTC. The V call is TRBV7-9, the J call TRBJ2-7; D is uncertain. Between the trimmed V and J ends, which lost 5 bases and 4 bases, there was a span of 24 bases. Looked up from germline, CDR1 is SEHNR and CDR2 is FQNEAQ (reference sequence). The CDR3 extends over 17 amino acids.

This chain uses TRBV5-1 with TRBJ2-7; no firm D call. CDR3 length: 14 amino acids. Germline V gene lookup returns CDR1 SGHRS and CDR2 YFSETQ. V gave up 4 bases and J gave up 4 bases, with 15 bases separating them. The CDR3 region is CASSPPGLGYEQYF. CDR3 nucleotide sequence: TGCGCCAGCAGCCCCCCGGGCCTGGGGTACGAGCAGTACTTC.

In this sample, this clonotype turned up once. One junction end disagrees with the germline gene, perhaps due to a read error. The rearrangement links TRBV5-6 to TRBJ1-5; D call uncertain. This CDR3 spans 14 amino acids. In germline, CDR1 is SGHDT, CDR2 YYEEEE. CDR3 sequence reads: CASSLLGSNQPQNF. CDR3 nucleotide sequence: TGTGCCAGCAGCTTGTTAGGGAGCAATCAGCCCCAGAATTTT. The whole variable domain, remainder taken from reference TRBV5-6 and TRBJ1-5, is DAGVTQSPTHLIKTRGQQVTLRCSPKSGHDTVSWYQQALGQGPQFIFQYYEEEERQRGNFPDRFSGHQFPNYSSELNVNALLLGDSALYLCASSLLGSNQPQNFGDGTRLSIL.

This clonotype showed up many times. The chain is built from TRBV3-1 and TRBJ2-7, with D unresolved. Deletions cut 1 base from V and 2 bases from J, with 12 bases between. The CDR3 totals 15 residues. The V gene's germline CDR1 is LGHDT and CDR2 YNNKEL (reference sequence). The CDR3 region is CASSQVILFPYEQYF. The CDR3 nucleotides read TGTGCCAGCAGCCAAGTCATTCTTTTTCCCTACGAGCAGTACTTC.

This clonotype was counted a few times. The chain recombines TRBV5-6 with TRBJ2-5; D ambiguous. The V gene's germline CDR1 is SGHDT and CDR2 YYEEEE. CDR3 size: 13 residues. V lost 1 base and J 5 bases, leaving 9 bases between the germline ends. The CDR3: CASSLQASETQYF. The DNA for the CDR3 is TGTGCCAGCAGCTTGCAGGCCAGCGAGACCCAGTACTTC.

A remark on this clonotype: The likely explanation is a read error, given a far larger clone one base away. The V and J genes are TRBV7-9 and TRBJ2-2; possible D gene TRBD2, 5 bases. The CDR3 has 16 residues. The germline CDR1 and CDR2 sequences are SEHNR and FQNEAQ (reference sequence). CDR3 sequence (DNA): TGTGCCAGCCGTCCGGCCTTTGGGATAAACACCGGGGAGCCGTTTTTT. This translates into CASRPAFGINTGEPFF.

This clonotype was counted at least ten times. The rearrangement joins TRBV20-1 to TRBJ1-2; no clear D gene. V was trimmed by 0 bases and J by 3 bases, leaving 14 bases between them. CDR1 is DFQATT, CDR2 SNEGSKA, per germline (reference sequence). The CDR3 contains 15 residues. The CDR3 protein is CSARDPNIAHYGYTF. DNA of the CDR3: TGCAGTGCTAGAGACCCAAATATCGCTCACTATGGCTACACCTTC.

This clonotype was counted at least ten times. This chain joins TRBV11-2 and TRBJ2-7; D remains ambiguous. CDR1 is SGHAT and CDR2 is FQNNGV in the germline V gene. Trimming removed 5 bases from V and 2 bases from J, with 10 bases in between. This CDR3 contains 13 residues. This CDR3 is CASSPGRTYEQYF. The CDR3 DNA reads as TGTGCCAGCAGCCCCGGACGGACCTACGAGCAGTACTTC.

This clonotype has only a few counts. A much larger clonotype is one base distant, so this may be a read error. This chain uses TRBV7-8 with TRBJ2-7, with D perhaps matching TRBD1 or TRBD2 (7 bases each). This CDR3 has 14 residues. Germline lookup yields CDR1 SGHVS and CDR2 FQNEAQ. The CDR3 coding sequence is TGTACCAGCAGCGGGAACAGGGGCTCCTACGAGCAGTACTTC. Translating it yields CTSSGNRGSYEQYF.

This clonotype was counted at least ten times. V usage is TRBV7-3 and J usage is TRBJ2-1; D is possibly TRBD2 (5 bases). Trimming stripped 5 bases from V and 9 bases from J, with 11 bases between. CDR1 and CDR2 (germline): SGHTA, FQGTGA. The length of the CDR3 is 12 residues. The DNA for the CDR3 is TGTGCCAGCAGCGACCGGGGAAGTGAGCAGTTCTTC. The encoded protein is CASSDRGSEQFF.

This clonotype was detected ten times or more. The chain is built from TRBV4-3 and TRBJ1-5, with D maybe TRBD1 (5 bases). Germline CDR1 LGHNA, CDR2 YSLEER. The CDR3 length is 14 residues. Trimming left V 0 bases short and J 6 bases short, with 9 bases between. In DNA, the CDR3 is TGCGCCAGCAGCCAAGACTCGGGGACTCAGCCCCAGCATTTT. This sequence encodes CASSQDSGTQPQHF.

This clonotype was seen ten or more times. The rearrangement joins TRBV28 to TRBJ1-4; D is undetermined. Trimming left V 6 bases short and J 7 bases short, with 9 bases between. CDR1 and CDR2 from the germline V gene are MDHEN and SYDVKM. CDR3 length: 12 amino acids. This CDR3 reads CASRGSVEKLFF. For the CDR3, the DNA is TGTGCCAGCAGGGGTTCGGTTGAAAAACTGTTTTTT.

The rearrangement joins TRBV27 to TRBJ2-3; 7 bases are shared with TRBD2. Germline V gives CDR1 MNHEY, CDR2 SMNVEV (reference sequence). The CDR3 is 15 amino acids. V was clipped by 1 base and J by 5 bases; unmatched bases: 6. Here the CDR3 reads CASSLWGGERDTQYF. The CDR3 DNA reads TGTGCCAGCAGTTTATGGGGGGGAGAGCGAGATACGCAGTATTTT.

The chain links TRBV11-2 to TRBJ1-6; D is undetermined. The germline V gene encodes CDR1 SGHAT and CDR2 FQNNGV. CDR3 length: 13 residues. The ends were cut back, 3 bases at V and 10 bases at J, with 10 bases in the middle. CDR3 nucleotide sequence: TGTGCCAGCAGCTTCCTAACGGAATCACCCCTCCACTTT. This codes for CASSFLTESPLHF.

There are many counts of this clonotype. V gene TRBV18 combines with J gene TRBJ2-3; possible D gene TRBD2, 5 bases. The CDR3 loop spans 17 amino acids. Deletions cut 5 bases from V and 0 bases from J, with 18 bases between. Per germline, CDR1 KGHSH and CDR2 LQKENI. This CDR3 is CASSSLDFGVSTDTQYF. CDR3 sequence (DNA): TGTGCCAGCTCATCCTTGGACTTTGGAGTAAGCACAGATACGCAGTATTTT.

This clonotype was counted many times. This chain uses TRBV5-1 with TRBJ2-1; TRBD2 aligns across 11 bases. V trimming: 4 bases; J trimming: 7 bases; junction bases outside the gene matches: 7. CDR3 length: 15 amino acids. Germline values: CDR1 SGHRS, CDR2 YFSETQ. The CDR3 bases are TGCGCCAGCAGCCCCGTAGCGGGAGGGCCGAATGAGCAGTTCTTC. The encoded protein is CASSPVAGGPNEQFF.

This clonotype was seen at least ten times. V usage is TRBV6-1 and J usage is TRBJ1-1; possibly TRBD1 for D (5 bases). Germline CDR1 and CDR2: MNHNS and SASEGT. The CDR3 runs to 17 residues. Deletions cut 7 bases from V and 1 base from J, with 22 bases between. Here the CDR3 DNA reads TGTGCCAGCAAAAGAACCCCGGGGGGATCGGGGAACACTGAAGCTTTCTTT. This codes for CASKRTPGGSGNTEAFF.

A remark on this clonotype: Being one base from a much bigger clone, this may be a read error. CDR3 amino acids: CSVDAGNRNTQYF. CDR3 in DNA: TGCAGCGTAGACGCGGGCAATAGGAATACGCAGTATTTT. J is TRBJ2-3 and V is TRBV29-1; D might be TRBD2 (5 bases). The CDR3 totals 13 residues. V was shortened by 6 bases and J by 7 bases, with 17 bases between the two germline ends. Per germline, CDR1 SQVTM and CDR2 ANQGSEA.

This clonotype was recorded at least ten times. The V and J genes are TRBV9 and TRBJ2-1; TRBD1 is a possible D gene (5 bases). Germline assignment: CDR1 SGDLS and CDR2 YYNGEE. The CDR3 extends over 14 amino acids. The V end was cut by 4 bases, the J end by 5 bases, with 13 bases between. The CDR3: CASSQGTMNNEQFF. The CDR3 region has the DNA TGTGCCAGCAGCCAGGGAACTATGAACAATGAGCAGTTCTTC.

In its sample, this clonotype was seen many times. CDR3 sequence reads: CASRNAGTVAEQYF. The DNA for the CDR3 is TGTGCCAGCAGAAACGCCGGGACAGTAGCCGAGCAGTACTTC. The V and J genes are TRBV6-1 and TRBJ2-7, with 7 nucleotides matching TRBD1. Germline V gene lookup returns CDR1 MNHNS and CDR2 SASEGT. CDR3 size: 14 residues. Trimming took 6 bases from V and 6 from J; bases not matched to a gene: 11.